The 28 T cell receptor beta chains below were found in one sample sequenced in a study of cytomegalovirus exposure and HLA in healthy donors. The PCR had 60 Vbeta and 13 Jbeta primers. Sequencing was performed with immunoSEQ multiplex PCR; in TCRdb, only in-frame clones are kept and a portion is missing. The profile shows approximately 88,000 clones, approximately 64% of them singletons. Sequences were obtained from PBMCs. All receptors derive from a man aged 60 to 69 in good health and CMV-seronegative.

This clone was seen more than once but under ten times. This chain connects TRBV6-5 to TRBJ1-1; D unclear. The CDR3 loop spans 14 amino acids. CDR1 is MNHEY, CDR2 SVGAGI, per germline. V shed 2 bases and J shed 4 bases, with 11 bases lying between them. The CDR3 reads CASSYPGMGTEAFF. The CDR3 DNA is TGTGCCAGCAGTTACCCGGGGATGGGCACTGAAGCTTTCTTT.

The genes are TRBV27 and TRBJ2-5; 7 nucleotides match TRBD1. The J call may be in error: the DNA end matches TRBJ2-7 better. CDR3 length: 13 amino acids. In germline, CDR1 is MNHEY, CDR2 SMNVEV (reference sequence). The CDR3: CASSLTGVHEQYF. CDR3 sequence (DNA): TGTGCCAGCAGTTTAACAGGGGTCCACGAGCAGTACTTC.

J is TRBJ2-2 and V is TRBV2; TRBD2 is a possible D gene (6 bases). V was shortened by 6 bases and J by 1 base, with 21 bases between the two germline ends. CDR3 size: 18 residues. Germline V CDR1 and CDR2: SNHLY, FYNNEI. CDR3 region: CASRTLGGGGLNTGELFF. CDR3 coding DNA: TGTGCCAGCAGGACCCTCGGGGGAGGCGGATTGAACACCGGGGAGCTGTTTTTT.

This clone was detected once. The chain links TRBV6-1 to TRBJ2-2; 8 bases line up with TRBD2. There are 17 residues in the CDR3. Germline V CDR1 and CDR2: MNHNS, SASEGT. The trim removed 2 bases at V and 7 bases at J, leaving 12 bases unmatched. The DNA of the CDR3 is TGTGCCAGCAGTGAAATAAGGACTAGCCTTATAGACGGGGAGCTGTTTTTT. Protein: CASSEIRTSLIDGELFF.

This chain connects TRBV4-2 to TRBJ1-5; TRBD1 agrees at 9 bases. V gave up 0 bases and J gave up 5 bases; unmatched junction bases: 8. The CDR3 has 17 residues. Germline V CDR1 and CDR2: LGHNA, YNFKEQ. The DNA of the CDR3 is TGTGCCAGCAGCCAAGATCCCGGGACAGGGAGAGATCAGCCCCAGCATTTT. As protein: CASSQDPGTGRDQPQHF.

V gene TRBV5-1 combines with J gene TRBJ1-1; the match to TRBD1 covers 9 bases. The CDR3 is made up of 15 amino acids. Germline CDR1 SGHRS, CDR2 YFSETQ. The V gene end was trimmed by 8 bases and the J gene end by 3 bases; junction bases not matched to a gene: 11. The CDR3 sequence: CASQQGAVFDTEAFF. CDR3 DNA sequence: TGCGCCAGTCAACAGGGGGCCGTATTCGACACTGAAGCTTTCTTT.

This clone was detected a few times. The V and J genes are TRBV13 and TRBJ2-7; D is unresolved. V was trimmed by 5 bases and J by 0 bases, leaving 11 bases between them. This CDR3 is built from 14 residues. In germline, CDR1 is PRHDT, CDR2 FYEKMQ (reference sequence). CDR3 DNA sequence: TGTGCCAGCAGCCCTAGTCGTAGCTCCTACGAGCAGTACTTC. Translation: CASSPSRSSYEQYF.

The chain combines TRBV29-1 with TRBJ1-4, with 10 bases aligning to TRBD1. Germline CDR1 and CDR2: SQVTM and ANQGSEA. The CDR3 sequence is 19 residues long. V dropped 4 bases and J dropped 3; count of bases not matched to a gene: 17. Here the CDR3 reads CSVVIDWDRGMRANEKLFF. The CDR3, as DNA: TGCAGCGTTGTAATCGATTGGGACAGGGGAATGCGGGCTAATGAAAAACTGTTTTTT. Together with reference TRBV29-1 and TRBJ1-4, the CDR3 gives the full variable domain: SAVISQKPSRDICQRGTSLTIQCQVDSQVTMMFWYRQQPGQSLTLIATANQGSEATYESGFVIDKFPISRPNLTFSTLTVSNMSPEDSSIYLCSVVIDWDRGMRANEKLFFGSGTQLSVL.

In this sample, this clone turned up a few times. This chain links TRBV5-1 with TRBJ1-4, with 7 bases fitting TRBD1. The ends lost 4 bases at V and 3 bases at J; junction bases unmatched: 3. From germline, CDR1 is SGHRS and CDR2 YFSETQ. The CDR3 has 14 amino acids. DNA for the CDR3: TGCGCCAGCAGCGTGACAGGGCCTAATGAAAAACTGTTTTTT. Protein: CASSVTGPNEKLFF. The whole variable domain, filled in from reference TRBV5-1 and TRBJ1-4, reads KAGVTQTPRYLIKTRGQQVTLSCSPISGHRSVSWYQQTPGQGLQFLFEYFSETQRNKGNFPGRFSGRQFSNSRSEMNVSTLELGDSALYLCASSVTGPNEKLFFGSGTQLSVL.

The chain is built from TRBV2 and TRBJ1-1; TRBD1 aligns across 9 bases. Germline V gene data show CDR1 as SNHLY and CDR2 as FYNNEI. This CDR3 has 14 residues. V lost 6 bases, J lost 1 base, and 3 bases stayed unmatched. The CDR3 here is CASRGTGSNTEAFF. DNA of the CDR3: TGTGCCAGCAGGGGGACAGGGTCGAACACTGAAGCTTTCTTT.

The chain employs TRBV5-1 and TRBJ1-1; no definite D call. Trimming took off 2 bases at V and 5 bases at J, with 10 bases between the two ends. This CDR3 is built from 13 residues. The germline CDR1 and CDR2 sequences are SGHRS and YFSETQ. The CDR3 loop reads CASSFPGRTEAFF. Here the CDR3 DNA reads TGCGCCAGCAGCTTCCCCGGGAGGACTGAAGCTTTCTTT.

This clone came up a few times. The V call is TRBV6-1, the J call TRBJ2-7, with 7 positions matching TRBD2. This CDR3 spans 16 amino acids. Germline lookup yields CDR1 MNHNS and CDR2 SASEGT. With V trimmed by 1 base and J by 1 base, 7 bases remained unmatched. CDR3 sequence reads: CASSEGGGLESYEQYF. CDR3 sequence (DNA): TGTGCCAGCAGTGAAGGGGGAGGGTTAGAGTCCTACGAGCAGTACTTC.

This clone was seen a few times. V is TRBV5-1 and J is TRBJ2-3; D gene uncertain. The length of the CDR3 is 11 residues. V shed 7 bases and J shed 0 bases, with 3 bases lying between them. The germline gives CDR1 SGHRS, CDR2 YFSETQ. This CDR3 reads CASHSTDTQYF. CDR3 DNA: TGCGCCAGCCATAGCACAGATACGCAGTATTTT.

V usage is TRBV7-9 and J usage is TRBJ1-1; possibly TRBD1 for D (6 bases). Germline V CDR1 and CDR2: SEHNR, FQNEAQ (reference sequence). There are 12 residues in the CDR3. Trimming shortened V by 5 bases and J by 6 bases, and 10 bases separated the two germline ends. CDR3 nucleotide sequence: TGTGCCAGCAGCCCGGGACACGCTGAAGCTTTCTTT. This translates into CASSPGHAEAFF.

This clone was seen only once. This chain connects TRBV5-4 to TRBJ2-7; 7 positions match TRBD1. The length of the CDR3 is 13 residues. Trimming took 2 bases from V and 5 from J; bases not matched to a gene: 4. Germline-derived CDR1 and CDR2 are SGHNT and YYREEE (reference sequence). In DNA, the CDR3 is TGTGCCAGCAGCTTACAGGGGATCCACGAGCAGTACTTC. This translates into CASSLQGIHEQYF.

The chain joins TRBV5-1 to TRBJ2-5; D is ambiguous. CDR3 size: 14 residues. Germline V gene data show CDR1 as SGHRS and CDR2 as YFSETQ. Trimming removed 3 bases from V and 0 bases from J, with 9 bases in between. The CDR3: CASSSSPYQETQYF. DNA of the CDR3: TGCGCCAGCAGCTCCAGTCCGTACCAAGAGACCCAGTACTTC.

This clone was detected only once. The rearrangement joins TRBV20-1 to TRBJ1-1; 7 positions agree with TRBD1. CDR3 length: 11 amino acids. V was pared by 8 bases and J by 1 base, with 1 base of the junction left unmatched. CDR1 and CDR2 from the germline V gene are DFQATT and SNEGSKA (reference sequence). The CDR3 sequence is CSQGENTEAFF. CDR3 DNA sequence: TGCAGTCAGGGGGAGAACACTGAAGCTTTCTTT.

This clone was counted a few times. V is TRBV5-1 and J is TRBJ2-1; a weak D match, TRBD2 (6 bases). The V end was cut by 4 bases, the J end by 2 bases, with 10 bases between. CDR1 SGHRS and CDR2 YFSETQ come from the germline V gene. The CDR3 contains 14 residues. The CDR3 sequence is CASSGRLAYNEQFF. DNA for the CDR3: TGCGCCAGCAGCGGACGACTAGCCTACAATGAGCAGTTCTTC.

The rearrangement joins TRBV28 to TRBJ2-5, with D maybe TRBD1 (6 bases). Looked up from germline, CDR1 is MDHEN and CDR2 is SYDVKM. V lost 6 bases and J 0 bases, leaving 8 bases between the germline ends. The CDR3 runs to 13 residues. The CDR3 loop is CASRRQDQETQYF. CDR3 sequence (DNA): TGTGCCAGCAGAAGACAGGACCAAGAGACCCAGTACTTC.

This clone occurred a few times. This sequence joins TRBV15 and TRBJ2-7; TRBD1 is a possible D gene (5 bases). The germline V gene has CDR1 LNHNV and CDR2 YYDKDF (reference sequence). This CDR3 is 16 amino acids long. V lost 5 bases and J lost 7, with 24 bases in between. The CDR3 DNA reads as TGTGCCACCAGCTTTGTAGCTGGCAGTGCCCCAGGGGAGCAGTACTTC. This codes for CATSFVAGSAPGEQYF.

The rearrangement joins TRBV5-5 to TRBJ2-7; no clear D gene. The CDR3 runs 13 residues. The V and J ends lost 5 bases and 2 bases respectively, with 11 bases between them. Germline-derived CDR1 and CDR2 are SGHKS and YYEKEE (reference sequence). DNA for the CDR3: TGTGCCAGCAGTCTCCCTTTAACCTACGAGCAGTACTTC. Amino acids: CASSLPLTYEQYF.

The rearrangement uses TRBV5-4 and TRBJ1-2; D might be TRBD1 (5 bases). CDR3 length: 14 amino acids. Germline-derived CDR1 and CDR2 are SGHNT and YYREEE (reference sequence). V shed 3 bases and J shed 4 bases, with 13 bases lying between them. For the CDR3, the DNA is TGTGCCAGCAGCTCTGGAGGCGGGGGCTATGGCTACACCTTC. Protein sequence: CASSSGGGGYGYTF.

This clone was counted a few times. V usage is TRBV7-2 and J usage is TRBJ2-1; 13 bases map to TRBD2. CDR1 is SGHTA, CDR2 FQGNSA, per germline. V dropped 1 base and J dropped 7; count of bases not matched to a gene: 7. This CDR3 has 17 amino acids. CDR3 amino acids: CASSLGALAGGRNEQFF. The CDR3 DNA reads TGTGCCAGCAGCTTAGGGGCACTAGCGGGAGGGAGGAATGAGCAGTTCTTC.

The chain is built from TRBV29-1 and TRBJ1-2; 9 bases are shared with TRBD1. V dropped 6 bases and J dropped 8; count of bases not matched to a gene: 10. Germline V gene data show CDR1 as SQVTM and CDR2 as ANQGSEA. This CDR3 is built from 13 residues. CDR3 residues: CSVKFWTGEGYTF. CDR3 DNA: TGCAGCGTGAAATTCTGGACAGGGGAAGGCTACACCTTC.

This chain uses TRBV6-6 with TRBJ1-1, with D unresolved. The germline gives CDR1 MNHNY, CDR2 SVGAGI (reference sequence). The V end lost 5 bases, the J end lost 1 base, and 8 bases lay between the germline ends. CDR3 length equals 13 residues. Here the CDR3 reads CASSPKENTEAFF. DNA for the CDR3: TGTGCCAGCAGTCCTAAAGAGAACACTGAAGCTTTCTTT.

This chain connects TRBV6-5 to TRBJ2-7; 7 bases map to TRBD2. Germline V lookup: CDR1 MNHEY, CDR2 SVGAGI. The CDR3 covers 11 residues. V lost 11 bases to trimming and J lost 2 bases; unmatched junction nucleotides: 3. The CDR3 here is CAVREAYEQYF. The CDR3 DNA follows: TGTGCCGTTCGGGAGGCCTACGAGCAGTACTTC.

This chain uses TRBV19 with TRBJ1-5; 9 nucleotides align to TRBD1. From germline, CDR1 is LNHDA and CDR2 SQIVND (reference sequence). V lost 6 bases to trimming and J lost 7 bases; unmatched junction nucleotides: 4. This CDR3 spans 13 amino acids. The CDR3: CASRRDRVQPQHF. In nucleotides, the CDR3 is TGTGCCAGTAGAAGGGACAGGGTCCAGCCCCAGCATTTT.

This chain uses TRBV7-9 with TRBJ2-1; no clear D gene. V lost 6 bases to trimming and J lost 5 bases, with 17 bases between them. CDR1 SEHNR and CDR2 FQNEAQ come from the germline V gene (reference sequence). The CDR3 spans 15 residues. The CDR3 protein is CASSPISTADNEQFF. Here the CDR3 DNA reads TGTGCCAGCAGTCCAATCTCAACCGCGGACAATGAGCAGTTCTTC.